Listed below are T cell receptor beta chains from one sample, sequenced in a study of T-cell reconstitution after alpha-beta-depleted transplantation in children. TCRdb re-called the PCR reads through MiXCR, storing one row per CDR3 protein. Seen here are about 580,000 distinct CDR3 sequences, 23% observed once, and the top ten hold over 12%. The sequenced sample was PBMCs, mostly from graft donor cells, obtained 360 days after TCRalphabeta/CD19-depleted stem cell transplant. The receptors here all came from a boy in the first two years of life who had a stem cell transplant for acute myeloid leukemia, so the T cells may come from the graft donor. CDR3s include the opening cysteine and the closing phenylalanine or tryptophan. D genes are given only for firm matches. Expanded clones get a size class; other rows say once, few or many, or leave the size out.

>.|TRBJ1-2|.|TRBV6-5
TGTGCCAGCAGTTCCTATAGATATAACTATGGCTACACCTTC
CASSSYRYNYGYTF
>.|TRBJ2-1|many|TRBV20-1
TGCAGTGCTAGAGCTCAGGGTATCGCCAATGAGCAGTTCTTC
CSARAQGIANEQFF
>.|TRBJ2-3|many|TRBV10-3
TGTGCCATCAGCACCCTCCTGACAGGTCTCACAGATACGCAGTATTTT
CAISTLLTGLTDTQYF
>.|TRBJ1-3|many|TRBV20-1
TGCAGTGCTAGAGATCGTGTTTGGACGCCTGGAAACACCATATATTTT
CSARDRVWTPGNTIYF
>.|TRBJ1-1|many|TRBV12-3/TRBV12-4
TGTGCCAGCAGCCAAAAGGTGAACACTGAAGCTTTCTTT
CASSQKVNTEAFF
>TRBD2|TRBJ2-3|many|TRBV11-2
TGTGCCAGCAGGCCCGGACTAGCGGGGGTTCCAAGCACAGATACGCAGTATTTT
CASRPGLAGVPSTDTQYF
>.|TRBJ1-2|few|TRBV20-1
TGCAGTGCTAGAGACGGGCTGCGTGGCTACACCTTC
CSARDGLRGYTF
>TRBD1|TRBJ2-5|.|TRBV7-6
TGTGCCAGCAGCTCGACACCCGACAGGGAGGAGACCCAGTACTTC
CASSSTPDREETQYF
>.|TRBJ2-7|many|TRBV20-1
TGCAGTGCTAGAGATGCGTGGAGGGATCTTTCCTACGAGCAGTACTTC
CSARDAWRDLSYEQYF
>.|TRBJ1-5|few|TRBV20-1
TGCAGTGCTAGAGGGGTCATGGGTAGCCAGCCCCAGCATTTT
CSARGVMGSQPQHF
>.|TRBJ2-3|many|TRBV6-5
TGTGCCAGCAGTTACTCGTCAGTCACAGATACGCAGTATTTT
CASSYSSVTDTQYF
>TRBD1|TRBJ2-2|many|TRBV2
TGTGCCAGCAGACCCCTGGCGGACAGGGAGGACGATGGGACCGGGGAGCTGTTTTTT
CASRPLADREDDGTGELFF
>.|TRBJ2-2|few|TRBV5-1
TGCGCCAGCAAAGGAGGGACCGGGGAGCTGTTTTTT
CASKGGTGELFF
>.|TRBJ2-1|once|TRBV12-3/TRBV12-4
TGTGCCAGCAGTTTGGAGTGGGGGAACGTGTGGAATGAGCAGTTCTTC
CASSLEWGNVWNEQFF
>.|TRBJ1-3|.|TRBV28
TGTGCCAGCAGTTTAGATGGCACCACCTCTGGAAACACCATATATTTT
CASSLDGTTSGNTIYF
>.|TRBJ2-2|many|TRBV6-5
TGTGCCAGCAGTTACTCGAATCTAGCCGGGGAGCTGTTTTTT
CASSYSNLAGELFF
>.|TRBJ2-1|.|TRBV10-2
TGCGCCAGCAGTCGTCCGGGGAATGAGCAGTTCTTC
CASSRPGNEQFF
>TRBD2|TRBJ2-3|.|TRBV29-1
TGCAGCGTTGAGGGTAGCGGGGGGTTGGATACGCAGTATTTT
CSVEGSGGLDTQYF
>.|TRBJ2-5|once|TRBV5-1
TGCGCCAGCACCACCGAAACAGAGTACCAAGAGACCCAGTACTTC
CASTTETEYQETQYF
>.|TRBJ2-2|many|TRBV7-2
TGTGCCAGCAGCTCCCTTGGGTTTGGGCGAACGGGCACCGGGGAGCTGTTTTTT
CASSSLGFGRTGTGELFF
>.|TRBJ2-1|few|TRBV11-1
TGTGCCAGCAGCCAAAACAGGGTGTCCTACAATGAGCAGTTCTTC
CASSQNRVSYNEQFF
>.|TRBJ2-3|.|TRBV20-1
TGCAGTGCTAAGGCCAGCGGACTTTCGCAGTATTTT
CSAKASGLSQYF
>.|TRBJ1-1|.|TRBV7-2
TGTGCCAGCAGCTTAGGATCGGGTCTTGCCACTGAAGCTTTCTTT
CASSLGSGLATEAFF
>.|TRBJ2-3|few|TRBV11-2
TGTGCCAGCAGCCGTTCCCTTTTGGATACGCAGTATTTT
CASSRSLLDTQYF
>.|TRBJ2-5|.|TRBV7-2
TGTGCCAGCAGGCCAGCGGTTAAAGAGACCCAGTACTTC
CASRPAVKETQYF
>.|TRBJ1-4|few|TRBV20-1
TGCAGTGCCACAATTCACCGGAATGAAAAACTGTTTTTT
CSATIHRNEKLFF
>.|TRBJ2-5|few|TRBV6-1
TGTGCCAGCGGGGGACTTGTACAAGAGACCCAGTACTTC
CASGGLVQETQYF
>TRBD1|TRBJ2-7|.|TRBV7-2
TGTGCCAGCAGCTTTGACAGGGTCGGCCCCGTCGAGCAGTACTTC
CASSFDRVGPVEQYF
>.|TRBJ2-7|.|TRBV2
TGTGCCAGCAGTGATCCCCGGTTTGGGGGAGCCTACGAGCAGTACTTC
CASSDPRFGGAYEQYF
>.|TRBJ2-1|.|TRBV7-9
TGTGCCAGCAGCTTAGCCACGTGGGGGGATTACAATGAGCAGTTCTTC
CASSLATWGDYNEQFF
>TRBD1|TRBJ2-4|few|TRBV20-1
TGCAGTGCCTCCGGGACAGGGACCATTCAGTACTTC
CSASGTGTIQYF
>.|TRBJ2-5|few|TRBV12-3/TRBV12-4
TGTGCCAGCAGTTTTAGGCCAGTCCAAGAGACCCAGTACTTC
CASSFRPVQETQYF
>TRBD2|TRBJ2-1|many|TRBV9
TGTGCCAGCAGCGCCTCCCTAGCGGGCCGCTCCTACAATGAGCAGTTCTTC
CASSASLAGRSYNEQFF
>.|TRBJ2-3|many|TRBV9
TGTGCCAGCAGCGTTGGGGTGGCCACAGATACGCAGTATTTT
CASSVGVATDTQYF
>TRBD1|TRBJ2-7|.|TRBV4-3
TGCGCCAGCAGCCAAGATTGGGGGGACAGGGGCTTCTACGAGCAGTACTTC
CASSQDWGDRGFYEQYF
>.|TRBJ1-2|.|TRBV6-1
TGTGCCAGCAGTGCGGCTGCAGCCACCTATGGCTACACCTTC
CASSAAAATYGYTF
>TRBD1|TRBJ1-3|.|TRBV11-2
TGTGCCAGCAGCTCCTTTATGGCTTGGGACAGGGAGTCTGGAAACACCATATATTTT
CASSSFMAWDRESGNTIYF
>TRBD1|TRBJ1-6|many|TRBV2
TGTGCCAGCAGAGGACAGGGAAATTCACCCCTCCACTTT
CASRGQGNSPLHF
>.|TRBJ1-1|.|TRBV6-1
TGTGCCAGCAGGGAAAGGAGTTCACCTACTGAAGCTTTCTTT
CASRERSSPTEAFF
>.|TRBJ2-1|many|TRBV20-1
TGCAGTGCTCCCCTTTACAATGAGCAGTTCTTC
CSAPLYNEQFF
>.|TRBJ2-6|.|TRBV6-2/TRBV6-3
TGTGCCAGCAGTTCAGGGACCTCTGGGGCCAACGTCCTGACTTTC
CASSSGTSGANVLTF
>.|TRBJ1-4|.|TRBV3-1
TGTGCCAGCAGCTATATCGGACCCTTCGAAAAACTGTTTTTT
CASSYIGPFEKLFF
>.|TRBJ2-7|.|TRBV15
TGTGCCACCAGCAGAGATAAGAGGGTGGAACTCGAGCAGTACTTC
CATSRDKRVELEQYF
>TRBD2|TRBJ2-1|.|TRBV20-1
TGCAGTGCTCGACCTATGGCGGGGGTACCCAATGAGCAGTTCTTC
CSARPMAGVPNEQFF
>TRBD2|TRBJ2-5|few|TRBV20-1
TGCTGTGCTAGAGATTTCCCTCACCGGGGGGTTTTTGACGCCCGTAAAGAGACCCAGTACTTC
CCARDFPHRGVFDARKETQYF
>.|TRBJ2-5|once|TRBV11-2
TGTGCCAGCAGCTTATTGCTGTGGGGAGAGACCCAGTACTTC
CASSLLLWGETQYF
>.|TRBJ2-5|.|TRBV6-1
TGTGCCTCCCACGACCCGGGTCAAGAGACCCAGTACTTC
CASHDPGQETQYF
>.|TRBJ1-1|.|TRBV18
TGTGCCAGCTCACCAGAGCAGGGCGATGAAGCTTTCTTT
CASSPEQGDEAFF
>.|TRBJ1-6|few|TRBV18
TGTGCCAGCTCAGGGCTCGCCAATTCACCCCTCCACTTT
CASSGLANSPLHF
>TRBD2|TRBJ2-3|few|TRBV4-1
TGCGCCAGCAGTCTCAGCGGGGGTTACGATACGCAGTATTTT
CASSLSGGYDTQYF
>.|TRBJ1-2|.|TRBV7-2
TGTGCCAGCAGGGACGGACCCTATGGCTACACCTTC
CASRDGPYGYTF